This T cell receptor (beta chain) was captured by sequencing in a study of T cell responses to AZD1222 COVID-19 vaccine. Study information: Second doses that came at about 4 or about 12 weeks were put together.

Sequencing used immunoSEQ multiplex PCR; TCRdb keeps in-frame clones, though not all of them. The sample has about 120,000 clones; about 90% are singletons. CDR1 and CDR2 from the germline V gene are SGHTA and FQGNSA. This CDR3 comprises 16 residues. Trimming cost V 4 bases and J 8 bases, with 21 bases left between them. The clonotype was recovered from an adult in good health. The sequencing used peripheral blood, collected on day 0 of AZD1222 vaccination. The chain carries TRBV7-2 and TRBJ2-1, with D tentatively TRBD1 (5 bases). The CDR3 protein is CASSSPPKQVTYEQFF. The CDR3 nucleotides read TGTGCCAGCAGCTCGCCCCCAAAACAGGTTACATATGAGCAGTTCTTC.